The subject of this entry is one TCR beta chain. The antigen is undetermined. PCR was performed a second time for about 7 to 11 cycles using a sample-barcoded 5' primer and a J-beta primer mix. TCRdb used MiXCR to reprocess the 5' RACE reads, holding one entry per CDR3 protein. The repertoire has under 950,000 distinct CDR3 sequences, approximately 22% of them found once; the top ten carry 20% to 25%. V lost 3 bases and J lost 4; bases outside the gene matches: 3. CDR1 is DFQATT, CDR2 SNEGSKA, per germline (reference sequence). CDR3 length: 13 amino acids. This sample was included in a study of blood T cells in healthy people across ages. Whole-study results and caveats: When set beside aged donors, long-lived donors presented more naive CD4+ cells and higher diversity.

The source is a man between 65 and 85 years old in good health. This chain uses TRBV20-1 with TRBJ2-3, with 8 bases aligning to TRBD2. Sequenced input: blood. This CDR3 is CSARFGGADTQYF. In nucleotides, the CDR3 is TGCAGTGCTAGGTTCGGGGGGGCAGATACGCAGTATTTT.